The 5 T cell receptor beta chains presented below share a single source sample, sequenced in a study of T-cell reconstitution after alpha-beta-depleted transplantation in children. It was with unique molecular identifiers that the TCRbeta library was prepared. TCRdb used MiXCR to reprocess the PCR reads, holding one entry per CDR3 protein. The sample shows roughly 490,000 distinct CDR3 sequences, approximately 10% of them seen only once. The sample consisted of PBMCs, mostly from graft donor cells, taken 180 days after TCRalphabeta/CD19-depleted stem cell transplant. Receptors originate from a female patient between 2 and 15 years old who had a stem cell transplant for aplastic anemia, so the T cells may come from the graft donor.

This clonotype was seen a handful of times. The rearrangement uses TRBV5-1 and TRBJ1-1; no clear D gene. The CDR3 runs 12 residues. Between the trimmed V and J ends, which lost 6 bases and 3 bases, there was a span of 9 bases. Per germline, CDR1 SGHRS and CDR2 YFSETQ. The CDR3 DNA is TGCGCCAGCATCGCGGAGGACACTGAAGCTTTCTTT. Protein sequence: CASIAEDTEAFF.

This clonotype was picked up many times. The rearrangement uses TRBV12-3 or TRBV12-4 and TRBJ1-5, with 9 bases identical to TRBD1. V shed 4 bases and J 6 bases; nucleotides not matched to a gene: 7. The CDR3 is made up of 15 amino acids. The CDR3 sequence: CASSSGQGGGQPQHF. In DNA, the CDR3 is TGTGCCAGCAGTTCGGGACAGGGTGGAGGTCAGCCCCAGCATTTT.

There are a few counts of this clonotype. The chain is built from TRBV12-3 or TRBV12-4 and TRBJ2-3; a weak D match, TRBD2 (6 bases). With 6 bases removed from V and 7 bases from J, the gap between germline ends came to 14 bases. CDR3 size: 13 residues. The CDR3 loop reads CASSPGRGYTQYF. The CDR3 coding sequence is TGTGCCAGCAGCCCCGGGAGAGGCTATACGCAGTATTTT.

V is TRBV20-1 and J is TRBJ1-6; tentative D call: TRBD1 (5 bases). CDR1 and CDR2 (germline): DFQATT, SNEGSKA (reference sequence). The CDR3 consists of 15 residues. The V and J ends lost 5 bases and 7 bases respectively, with 18 bases between them. The CDR3 is CSALRPVGRNSPLHF. Here the CDR3 DNA reads TGCAGTGCTCTGCGACCGGTGGGGCGAAATTCACCCCTCCACTTT.

This clonotype came up a few times. The chain combines TRBV7-4 with TRBJ1-5; D is unclear. The length of the CDR3 is 11 residues. Trimming removed 8 bases from V and 0 bases from J, with 2 bases in between. The germline V gene encodes CDR1 SGHVT and CDR2 SQSDAQ. CDR3 DNA: TGTGCCAGCGATAGCAATCAGCCCCAGCATTTT. Translation: CASDSNQPQHF.